These T cell receptor beta chains were read from a single sample in a study of blood T cell repertoires in COVID-19. Data came from immunoSEQ multiplex PCR; TCRdb stores just in-frame clones and leaves some out. There are approximately 42,000 clones in the sample; 76% occur only once, and 27% lies in the top ten. Input material: peripheral blood. Receptors originate from an elderly man with acute or convalescent COVID-19. CDR3s leave out the opening cysteine and the closing phenylalanine or tryptophan. For some rows the clone size is stated as once, few or many, or as a class when expanded; others skip it.

>NA|TRBV24-1|TRBJ2-7
ATGTSLGQQY
>NA|TRBV6-5|TRBJ2-1
ASTLHSNEQF
>NA|TRBV3-1/TRBV3-2|TRBJ2-1
ASSQALAGVKNEQF
>NA|TRBV3-1/TRBV3-2|TRBJ1-2
ASSQVSGGNYGYT
>NA|TRBV6-5|TRBJ2-5
ATRSGTGEGETQY
>NA|TRBV6-5|TRBJ2-7
ASSYEGGEQY
>NA|TRBV5-1|TRBJ2-7
ASSPGGTGVSEQY
>few|TRBV14|TRBJ2-1
ASSLTRGGWDEQF
>NA|TRBV11-2|TRBJ2-3
ASSGGSSTDTQY
>once|TRBV5-1|TRBJ2-1
ASSPGLAGGDEQF
>NA|TRBV5-6|TRBJ2-6
ASSRMGSLDGANVLT
>NA|TRBV30|TRBJ1-5
ACGRENRPQH
>NA|TRBV5-4|TRBJ2-5
ASSQEARGPETQY
>NA|TRBV14|TRBJ2-1
ASSHLAGRNEQF
>NA|TRBV5-1|TRBJ1-1
ASSFRQGGVNTEAF
>NA|TRBV19|TRBJ1-2
ASSMRTGDGYT
>NA|TRBV14|TRBJ2-5
ASSQGRPTIEYQETQY
>NA|TRBV5-4|TRBJ1-1
ASSFSGGDTEAF
>NA|TRBV27|TRBJ1-2
ASSLSGAPSGYT
>NA|TRBV7-9|TRBJ2-1
ASSLSTSGARGEQF
>NA|TRBV7-2|TRBJ2-7
ASRMRTSYEQY
>once|TRBV5-5|TRBJ1-1
ASSLDRANTEAF
>NA|TRBV19|TRBJ2-7
ASRQGPEQY
>NA|TRBV15|TRBJ2-5
ATSFRQVGQETQY
>NA|TRBV3-1/TRBV3-2|TRBJ2-2
ASSQVTGAGELF
>NA|TRBV28|TRBJ1-1
ASLPKGVNTEAF
>few|TRBV2|TRBJ1-2
ASSGDSLGYT
>NA|TRBV7-9|TRBJ2-1
ASSRGLAGIYNEQF
>NA|TRBV5-1|TRBJ2-3
ASSLGSSGMWDTQY
>NA|TRBV4-2|TRBJ2-3
ASSQDGAGGTDTQY
>few|TRBV6-5|TRBJ2-7
ASRGGEQY